A selection of T cell receptor beta chains follows, all from one sample in a study of cytotoxic CD8 clonotypes in ibrutinib-treated CLL. Libraries were prepared by immunoSEQ multiplex PCR; TCRdb keeps only in-frame clonotypes and omits some of them. The profile shows under 200,000 clones, 81% of them singletons. This specimen consisted of PBMCs, obtained after 12 months of ibrutinib treatment. These receptors all stem from a human donor with chronic lymphocytic leukemia. CDR3s include the opening cysteine and the closing phenylalanine or tryptophan. D genes are given only for firm matches. Some rows mark clone size as missing; the rest say once, few, many or name a class of expanded clone.

- | TRBJ2-4 | TRBV27 | - | TGTGCCAGCAGTTTATCCTCAATCTGGCTAGCCAAAAACATTCAGTACTTC | CASSLSSIWLAKNIQYF
TRBD1 | TRBJ1-5 | TRBV10-3 | - | TGTGCCATCAGGAGGGAAGGGACAGGCAATCAGCCCCAGCATTTT | CAIRREGTGNQPQHF
- | TRBJ1-5 | TRBV5-1 | - | TGCGCCAGCAGCTTTTGGGGCGATAGCAATCAGCCCCAGCATTTT | CASSFWGDSNQPQHF
- | TRBJ2-3 | TRBV30 | - | TGTGCCTGGAGTTATAGCACAGATACGCAGTATTTT | CAWSYSTDTQYF
- | TRBJ1-2 | TRBV5-1 | - | TGCGCCAGCAGCTCCGGACAGCCCCATGGTTTTGGCTACACCTTC | CASSSGQPHGFGYTF
TRBD2 | TRBJ2-3 | TRBV28 | - | TGTGCCAGCAGTCTACTAGCGGGGTTAGCAGATACGCAGTATTTT | CASSLLAGLADTQYF
- | TRBJ1-2 | TRBV30 | few | TGTGCCTGGAGTGTACAAGGGAAGGGTGGCTACACCTTC | CAWSVQGKGGYTF
- | TRBJ1-1 | TRBV7-9 | - | TGTGCCAGCAGCTTACAATACAAAGCTTTCTTT | CASSLQYKAFF
- | TRBJ2-1 | TRBV2 | - | TGTGCCAGCAGTAAAGGGGGGAGGGGAAATGAGCAGTTCTTC | CASSKGGRGNEQFF
- | TRBJ2-2 | TRBV6-5 | - | TGTGCCAGCAGCCTCAGGGGAGCCGGGGAGCTGTTTTTT | CASSLRGAGELFF
TRBD1 | TRBJ2-7 | TRBV19 | - | TGTGCCAGTAGTACCCTCCCGGGACAGGGGAACGAGCAGTACTTC | CASSTLPGQGNEQYF
- | TRBJ1-4 | TRBV6-5 | - | TGTGCCAGCAGTTACGGCGCAGTTACAACTAATGAAAAACTGTTTTTT | CASSYGAVTTNEKLFF
- | TRBJ2-3 | TRBV5-5 | - | TGTGCCAGCAGCTTGGATTCTGGGGTACCGCAGTATTTT | CASSLDSGVPQYF
TRBD2 | TRBJ2-3 | TRBV15 | - | TGTGCCACCAGCCGACGACTAGCGGGACCCCCATCGGCGCAGTATTTT | CATSRRLAGPPSAQYF
TRBD2 | TRBJ2-7 | TRBV13 | - | TGTGCCAGCAGCACAGGACTAGGTTTGGACTACGAGCAGTACTTC | CASSTGLGLDYEQYF
- | TRBJ1-5 | TRBV28 | - | TGTGCCAGCAGTTTGGGTCGGGGACGGGAGCAGCCCCAGCATTTT | CASSLGRGREQPQHF
- | TRBJ2-3 | TRBV5-1 | - | TGCGCCAGCAGGTCAGTGGTAGGGGCAGTGGCAGATACGCAGTATTTT | CASRSVVGAVADTQYF
TRBD1 | TRBJ2-7 | TRBV4-1 | - | TGCGCCAGCAGCCAATTTCCGGGACAGATCTACGAGCAGTACTTC | CASSQFPGQIYEQYF
- | TRBJ2-7 | TRBV28 | - | TGTGCCAGCAGGCCGTCCTCAGTCTACGAGCAGTACTTC | CASRPSSVYEQYF
- | TRBJ2-1 | TRBV5-8 | - | TGTGCCAGCAGCTTTAGGAGAATCGGCTCCTACAATGAGCAGTTCTTC | CASSFRRIGSYNEQFF
TRBD1 | TRBJ2-3 | TRBV2 | - | TGTGCCAGCAGTTCGGGACAGGGATCGAGGGCAGATACGCAGTATTTT | CASSSGQGSRADTQYF
- | TRBJ1-5 | TRBV28 | - | TGTGCCAGCAGTTTGGAACGGGATCAGCCCCAGCATTTT | CASSLERDQPQHF
- | TRBJ1-4 | TRBV2 | - | TGTGCCAGCGGCCGGGGGAATGAAAAACTGTTTTTT | CASGRGNEKLFF
- | TRBJ2-1 | TRBV10-3 | - | TGTGCCATCAATCAACAAGACAGAGTAAATGAGCAGTTCTTC | CAINQQDRVNEQFF
- | TRBJ2-6 | TRBV28 | - | TGTGCCAGCAGTTTACCACCCGGGGTCGGGGCTGGGGCCAACGTCCTGACTTTC | CASSLPPGVGAGANVLTF
- | TRBJ1-6 | TRBV19 | - | TGTGCCAGTAGTCTCCGGCAGTTCTACTCCTATAATTCACCCCTCCACTTT | CASSLRQFYSYNSPLHF
- | TRBJ2-7 | TRBV5-4 | - | TGTGCCAGCAGCTTGATAGGCCACGAGCAGTACTTC | CASSLIGHEQYF
- | TRBJ2-3 | TRBV9 | few | TGTGCCAGCAGCGCCGCGCTCCCAACGCAGTATTTT | CASSAALPTQYF
- | TRBJ2-1 | TRBV7-8 | - | TGTGCCAGCAGTTCCAGGGTTGTGTACAATGAGCAGTTCTTC | CASSSRVVYNEQFF
TRBD1 | TRBJ2-5 | TRBV6-5 | few | TGTGCCAGCAGTTACTCGATTTCAGGGGGCGAAGAGACCCAGTACTTC | CASSYSISGGEETQYF
- | TRBJ1-2 | TRBV7-3 | - | TGTGCCAGCAGCTTATTCACTTTGTCCGATTATGGCTACACCTTC | CASSLFTLSDYGYTF
- | TRBJ2-7 | TRBV30 | - | TGTGCCTGGAGTCCACAGAGTTACGAGCAGTACTTC | CAWSPQSYEQYF
- | TRBJ1-1 | TRBV28 | - | TGTGCCAGCAGTTTCGGAGTTGGGAACACTGAAGCTTTCTTT | CASSFGVGNTEAFF
- | TRBJ1-3 | TRBV18 | - | TGTGCCAGCTCACCATTTTCAGGAGGTTTAACTGGAAACACCATATATTTT | CASSPFSGGLTGNTIYF
- | TRBJ2-7 | TRBV6-5 | - | TGTGCCAGCAGTTTCGGGACCACCTACGAGCAGTACTTC | CASSFGTTYEQYF
TRBD1 | TRBJ1-5 | TRBV7-2 | - | TGTGCCAGCAGCCGTTCGGGACAGGGTAATCAGCCCCAGCATTTT | CASSRSGQGNQPQHF
TRBD1 | TRBJ2-7 | TRBV29-1 | - | TGCAGCGCCGGGGACAGCTCCTACGAGCAGTACTTC | CSAGDSSYEQYF
TRBD2 | TRBJ2-3 | TRBV7-2 | - | TGTGCCAGCAGCTTCCGACTAGCGCATGATCGTTATTCAGATACGCAGTATTTT | CASSFRLAHDRYSDTQYF
- | TRBJ1-2 | TRBV6-6 | - | TGTGCCAGCAAGCCACCACAAGGGCTCTATGGCTACACCTTC | CASKPPQGLYGYTF
TRBD2 | TRBJ2-5 | TRBV27 | - | TGTGCCAGCAGTTTACGACCTAGCGGGATCGGGACCCAGTACTTC | CASSLRPSGIGTQYF
- | TRBJ2-5 | TRBV28 | - | TGTGCCACCTGGCGGATACAAGAGACCCAGTACTTC | CATWRIQETQYF
- | TRBJ1-4 | TRBV7-9 | - | TGTGCCAGCAGCTTAGCAGGGGATATTGAAAAACTGTTTTTT | CASSLAGDIEKLFF
- | TRBJ2-3 | TRBV7-9 | - | TGTGCCAGCAGCTTAGAACTAGTCGCAGATACGCAGTATTTT | CASSLELVADTQYF
- | TRBJ1-5 | TRBV7-2 | - | TGTGCCAGCAGCTTAGGACGGTATAGCAATCAGCCCCAGCATTTT | CASSLGRYSNQPQHF
TRBD2 | TRBJ2-2 | TRBV5-4 | - | TGTGCCAGCAGCACACTAGCGGTGAACACCGGGGAGCTGTTTTTT | CASSTLAVNTGELFF
- | TRBJ1-6 | TRBV7-8 | - | TGTGCCAGCAGCTTACTGGTAGGAGATAATTCACCCCTCCACTTT | CASSLLVGDNSPLHF
- | TRBJ1-1 | TRBV6-1 | once | TGTGCCAGCACCAGGAACACTGAAGCTTTCTTT | CASTRNTEAFF
- | TRBJ1-2 | TRBV5-6 | - | TGTGCCAGCAGCCCACCCGGGACGGTCTATGGCTACACCTTC | CASSPPGTVYGYTF
TRBD2 | TRBJ2-7 | TRBV7-3 | - | TGTGCCAGCAGCTTCGATAGCGGGAGGGCCTACGAGCAGTACTTC | CASSFDSGRAYEQYF
- | TRBJ1-5 | TRBV7-7 | - | TGTGCCAGCAGCTTAGCCGAGAATCAGCCCCAGCATTTT | CASSLAENQPQHF
- | TRBJ1-1 | TRBV30 | - | TGTGCCTGGAATCTCGGGGGGGCTGAAGCTTTCTTT | CAWNLGGAEAFF